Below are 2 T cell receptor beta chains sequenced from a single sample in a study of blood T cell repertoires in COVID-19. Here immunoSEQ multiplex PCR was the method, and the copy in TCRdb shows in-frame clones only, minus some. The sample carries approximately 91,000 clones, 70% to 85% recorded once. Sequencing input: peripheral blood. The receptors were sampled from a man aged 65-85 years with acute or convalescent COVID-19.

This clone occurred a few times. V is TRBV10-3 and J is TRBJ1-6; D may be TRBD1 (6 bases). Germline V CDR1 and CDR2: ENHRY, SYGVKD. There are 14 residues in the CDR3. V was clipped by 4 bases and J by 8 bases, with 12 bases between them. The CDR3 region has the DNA TGTGCCATCAGTGGAGGACAGAGAGATTCACCCCTCCACTTT. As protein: CAISGGQRDSPLHF.

This CDR3 is CASSTGLAGGPGTGELFF. In DNA, the CDR3 is TGTGCCAGTAGTACGGGACTAGCGGGGGGCCCGGGCACCGGGGAGCTGTTTTTT. This sequence joins TRBV19 and TRBJ2-2; 15 bases map to TRBD2. V dropped 4 bases and J dropped 4; count of bases not matched to a gene: 7. CDR3 length: 18 residues. Germline lookup yields CDR1 LNHDA and CDR2 SQIVND (reference sequence).